Here is one T cell receptor (beta chain) with its context. No antigen is known for it. The CDR3 is 17 residues long. V was cut by 3 bases and J by 0 bases, with 16 bases left in between. Germline CDR1 and CDR2: SGDLS and YYNGEE. Time point reported: persistent/refractory GD, antithyroid drugs over 5 years with positive TRAb. Researchers made the TCR library from RNA that was extracted from PBMCs. Tubes containing EDTA received about 9.7 milliliters of drawn peripheral blood. iRepertoire HTBI primers and Arm-PCR of CDR3 regions built TCR beta libraries. One entry per CDR3 protein, called by TCRdb with MiXCR from the multiplex PCR reads. The data show roughly 450,000 distinct CDR3 sequences, about 20% seen once. This specimen belongs to a study of regulatory T cells in long-lasting Graves disease. Findings and limits, study-wide: TCR diversity was lower in persistent Graves' patients (versus newly diagnosed ones).

The sequencing here drew on peripheral blood mononuclear cells (PBMCs), taken when the disease was refractory, from a patient treated with antithyroid drugs. The TCR sequence derives from a female donor with Graves disease. The chain couples TRBV9 to TRBJ2-4; D gene ambiguous. CDR3 amino acids: CASSDPLGWGAKNIQYF. In DNA, the CDR3 is TGTGCCAGCAGCGATCCTTTAGGATGGGGAGCCAAAAACATTCAGTACTTC.